This TCR beta chain emerged from a study of OX40 agonist ivuxolimab in advanced cancers. The CDR3 runs to 15 residues. Germline V gene lookup returns CDR1 SGHAT and CDR2 FQNNGV. Unmatched junction bases numbered 5, after V lost 6 bases and J lost 3 bases. Only in-frame clones appear in the TCRdb table, and some are missing; sequencing was by immunoSEQ multiplex PCR. The sample yields about 44,000 clones, 80% seen once. The clonotype comes from an adult with an advanced solid tumor such as melanoma, head and neck, liver or kidney cancer. The sample here was CD4+ or CD8+ T cells sorted from blood, taken in a trial of the OX40 agonist ivuxolimab. The chain carries TRBV11-2 and TRBJ2-7; 13 nucleotides agree with TRBD2. For the CDR3, the DNA is TGTGCCAGCAGTTCCCGGACTAGCGGGGGCTACGAGCAGTACTTC. It encodes CASSSRTSGGYEQYF.